The source of this T cell receptor (beta chain) is a study of control samples from healthy donors and cancer patients. Profiled with immunoSEQ multiplex PCR; TCRdb holds only in-frame clones, not every one. The sample records 100,000 or so clones, about nine tenths being singletons. Germline values: CDR1 SGHNT, CDR2 YYREEE (reference sequence). V shed 3 bases and J 5 bases; nucleotides not matched to a gene: 7. CDR3 length: 15 amino acids. Sequenced input: blood. The receptor's source is a woman aged 25-40 years in good health. The chain links TRBV5-4 to TRBJ1-1; 10 nucleotides match TRBD1. This chain's CDR3 is CASSWDRGKYTEAFF. CDR3 in DNA: TGTGCCAGCAGCTGGGACAGGGGAAAGTATACTGAAGCTTTCTTT. Looking up the rest from reference TRBV5-4 and TRBJ1-1 gives the full variable domain: ETGVTQSPTHLIKTRGQQVTLRCSSQSGHNTVSWYQQALGQGPQFIFQYYREEENGRGNFPPRFSGLQFPNYSSELNVNALELDDSALYLCASSWDRGKYTEAFFGQGTRLTVV.